This TCR beta chain was observed in a study of graft-versus-host responses after intestinal transplantation. Whole-study context: Recipients underwent multivisceral, liver-intestinal, or isolated intestinal transplants. All recipients got anti-thymocyte globulin induction, then tacrolimus and steroids for 2 to 3 years. Findings of the study overall: Ileal or blood samples showed some GvH clones first, and such clones were also found in recipient marrow. Early HvG declines after transplant were associated with peak circulating GvH clone levels.

On this clone itself: Its antigen is unidentified.

Sequencing was performed with immunoSEQ multiplex PCR; in TCRdb, only in-frame clones are kept and a portion is missing. The table records approximately 20,000 clones, 65% to 85% of them present only once. Intraepithelial and lamina propria lymphocytes were freed from processed graft tissue. The V gene's germline CDR1 is LNHDA and CDR2 SQIVND (reference sequence). The CDR3 is 11 residues long. The ends were cut back, 8 bases at V and 4 bases at J, with 8 bases in the middle. The receptor comes from a human patient who received an intestinal transplant, so some T cells may come from the graft donor. The chain carries TRBV19 and TRBJ1-2; D gene ambiguous. Sequencing was performed on ileum tissue, taken about 20 days after intestinal transplant. CDR3 in amino acids: CASGGSYGYTF. CDR3 nucleotides: TGTGCCAGTGGAGGGTCCTATGGCTACACCTTC.